This TCR beta chain was documented in a study of cytomegalovirus exposure and HLA in healthy donors. Study findings and constraints: Among TCR beta chains, those listed as cytomegalovirus-associated numbered under 200. For TCR beta chains, V- and J-gene trimming was later linked to a missense DCLRE1C variant. Later examination showed HLA-associated TCR beta chains had greater clonal expansion than equally common others. Earlier analysis found most TCR beta V segments productive about 90% or about 30% of the time.

As regards this clone: Antigen specificity is unknown.

This PCR relied on a set of 60 Vbeta primers and 13 Jbeta primers. Repertoires were generated with immunoSEQ multiplex PCR, while TCRdb's copy carries only in-frame clones and drops some. Altogether about 71,000 clones are present, about 73% being singletons, with the ten largest covering roughly 9.7%. This sequence originates from a woman aged 45-60 years in good health and CMV-seropositive. The sequencing input was PBMCs.

The CDR3 DNA reads TGTGCCAGCAGTTTAGTCACATGGGGAAACACCATATATTTT. Residues: CASSLVTWGNTIYF. The V and J genes are TRBV28 and TRBJ1-3, with unresolved D. Germline assignment: CDR1 MDHEN and CDR2 SYDVKM. The CDR3 covers 14 residues. Trimming removed 2 bases at V and 4 bases at J, with 9 bases between.